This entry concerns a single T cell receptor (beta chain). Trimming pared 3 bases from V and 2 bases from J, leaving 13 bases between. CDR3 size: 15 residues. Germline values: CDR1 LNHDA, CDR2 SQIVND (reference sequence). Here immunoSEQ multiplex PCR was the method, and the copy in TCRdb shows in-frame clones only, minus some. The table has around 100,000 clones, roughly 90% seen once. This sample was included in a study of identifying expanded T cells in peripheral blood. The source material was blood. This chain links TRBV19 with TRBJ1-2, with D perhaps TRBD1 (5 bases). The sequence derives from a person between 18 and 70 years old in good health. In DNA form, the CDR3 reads TGTGCCAGTAGTATGGGGGGTAGGCGGAACTATGGCTACACCTTC. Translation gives CASSMGGRRNYGYTF.